This TCR beta chain was sequenced for a study of CD8 T cells in Susac syndrome. Study at large: When blood was drawn, the patients with Susac syndrome were therapy-naive, on corticosteroids, or on intravenous immunoglobulin alone.

Reverse transcription of about 0.5 to 1 ug RNA used random hexamers. TCRdb itself ran the immunoSEQ multiplex PCR reads through MiXCR, one entry per CDR3 protein. This sample yields around 170,000 distinct CDR3 sequences, of which 85% to 95% are seen a single time; about 0.15% belongs to the top ten. TCR beta was sequenced from blood CD8+ and CD4+ T cells. Sequencing was performed on CD8+ T cells from PBMCs. The clonotype was recovered from a human donor with Susac syndrome.

CDR3 amino acids: CASSLSSLSDYGYTF. CDR3 in DNA: TGCGCCAGCAGCTTGAGCAGCCTCTCGGACTATGGCTACACCTTC. This chain links TRBV5-1 with TRBJ1-2; D remains unclear. V gave up 1 base and J gave up 3 bases, with 13 bases separating them. CDR3 size: 15 residues. Germline values: CDR1 SGHRS, CDR2 YFSETQ.